This T cell receptor (beta chain) is drawn from a study of blood T cell repertoires in COVID-19 (dated by TCRdb to the early 2020s). In the study overall: Collaborator samples came from the United States, Italy and Spain and covered acute and convalescent phases of COVID-19. The material from the prospective study consisted of cDNA or gDNA derived from T cells, B-cell-depleted T cells, or PBMCs. Subjects who had been exposed to COVID-19, were actively infected with it, or had recovered from it provided the deeply sampled blood TCRbeta repertoires that made up the dataset. A freely available public database, intended as a resource for researchers studying the immune response to SARS-CoV-2, is where the repertoires were released. Samples came from the ongoing ImmuneRACE study (first 160 participants) plus 1,254 subjects from 6 global collaborators. Sample metadata almost always included a de-identified subject ID, COVID-19 status, age in years and sex. Where HLA class I and class II types were available, the types were taken from metadata supplied by the sample provider, not from assay-based typing.

Study-level results and caveats: The quantity of clinical and demographic metadata differed by source and by participant and was supplied without curation.

TCRbeta CDR3 regions were amplified from genomic DNA using the immunoSEQ Assay, a bias-controlled multiplex PCR. Turning to the authors' computational methods: Within the assay, amplification of reference gene primers was used to estimate how many nucleated cells each sample contained. To quantify the absolute abundance of each unique TCRbeta CDR3 rearrangement, sequence reads were collapsed and filtered. For each sample, productive Simpson clonality was calculated as the square root of Simpson's diversity index across productive rearrangements. TCRdb limited this immuneACCESS table to in-frame rearrangements with V and J called. A share of clones is missing; checked studies link under half to unresolved V genes, and the rest is unexplained. V, J and clone size are those of that table, while D and trimming were read from the DNA. The sample data list fewer than 350,000 clones, and around 90% of these were observed just once. The biggest ten clones account for around 1.7% of the sample.

For this chain, trimming is 0 bases at the V end and 5 bases at the J end, and the number of junction bases without a gene match is 10. CDR3 length: 18 amino acids, cysteine to phenylalanine. Solely the CDR3 DNA is kept, with 54 bases framed from the first base. The germline V gene (reference sequence) provides CDR1 LGHDT and CDR2 YNNKEL. Enrolling through a virtual design, the prospective study's participants ranged in age from about 18 to 89 years and lived across 20 to 30 United States geographic areas. In the prospective study, participants were assigned to cohorts based on the clinical history participants reported in a screening survey and a study questionnaire. In the prospective study, mobile phlebotomists collected whole blood, serum and a nasopharyngeal or oropharyngeal swab from each participant. Additional blood draws and questionnaires over a 2-month period could optionally be provided by prospective study participants. Before DNA extraction, blood samples from the prospective study were shipped at room temperature or frozen.

Turning to this clone: Its recognized antigen is unknown. The input lacks base qualities; no much larger clone sits a single base away.

Sequencing was done on a sample of PBMCs or T cells enriched from blood (not recorded which). The receptor's source is a woman between 18 and 29 years old with acute COVID-19. The V gene is TRBV3-1 (or the pseudogene TRBV3-2) and the J gene is TRBJ2-5, with TRBD2 identical over 12 junction bases. The nucleotides read TGTGCCAGCAGCCAAGATGTGACTAGCGGGAGAATTCAGGAGACCCAGTACTTC. Its protein reads: CASSQDVTSGRIQETQYF.